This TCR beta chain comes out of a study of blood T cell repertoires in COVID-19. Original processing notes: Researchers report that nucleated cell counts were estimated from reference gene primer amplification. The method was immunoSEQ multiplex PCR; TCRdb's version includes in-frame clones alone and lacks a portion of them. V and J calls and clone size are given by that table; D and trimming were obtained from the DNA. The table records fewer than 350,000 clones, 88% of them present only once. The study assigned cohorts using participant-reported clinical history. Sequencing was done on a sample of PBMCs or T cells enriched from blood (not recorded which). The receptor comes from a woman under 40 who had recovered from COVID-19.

CDR3: CASSEGGDLNQPQHF. In DNA, the CDR3 is TGTGCCAGCAGTGAGGGGGGGGATCTCAATCAGCCCCAGCATTTT. The chain has TRBV6-1 and TRBJ1-5, with a tentative D call TRBD1 (5 bases). Germline-derived CDR1 and CDR2 are MNHNS and SASEGT. The V end lost 3 bases, the J end lost 3 bases, and 12 bases lay between the germline ends. The CDR3 is made up of 15 amino acids.